This T cell receptor (beta chain) was profiled in a study of neoadjuvant nivolumab and ipilimumab in lung cancer. Looking at the study overall: The combination arm added day-1 ipilimumab 1 mg/kg to nivolumab 3 mg/kg on days 1, 15, 29.

Assay: immunoSEQ multiplex PCR; the TCRdb copy retains only in-frame clones and omits some. The sample carries about 6,000 clones, roughly 61% recorded once. The CDR3 totals 15 residues. The V end lost 0 bases, the J end lost 3 bases, and 12 bases lay between the germline ends. The germline V gene has CDR1 SGHNT and CDR2 YYREEE (reference sequence). The rearrangement uses TRBV5-4 and TRBJ2-5; tentatively, D is TRBD2 (5 bases). This specimen consisted of tumor tissue, obtained after neoadjuvant nivolumab, alone or with ipilimumab, at or shortly before surgery. The sequence was collected from an adult with non-small cell lung cancer. The CDR3 nucleotides are TGTGCCAGCAGCTTGGAGGTGCGGGCGGAAGAGACCCAGTACTTC. It yields the protein CASSLEVRAEETQYF.